The 10 T cell receptor beta chains below all came from one sample that was sequenced in a study of Ad26.COV2.S vaccination and SARS-CoV-2 variants. Sequenced by immunoSEQ multiplex PCR; TCRdb stores in-frame clones only, minus some. The sample has roughly 400,000 clones; about 92% are singletons. Described treatment: roughly 18 received Ad26.COV2.S at low or high dose, single or two shots; about 5 received placebo; per-sample allocation not given. After the first vaccine or placebo injection, samples were drawn on day 63. The sample consisted of peripheral blood, taken in a trial of Ad26.COV2.S vaccine versus placebo. These receptors all stem from a person between 18 and 65 years old who received the Ad26.COV2.S COVID-19 vaccine or a placebo.

This chain links TRBV6-2 or TRBV6-3 with TRBJ2-5; 9 nucleotides align to TRBD1. This CDR3 spans 16 amino acids. The germline V gene has CDR1 MNHEY and CDR2 SVGEGT. The J segment lost 4 bases and the V segment lost 1 base, leaving 7 bases of the junction unmatched. Here the CDR3 DNA reads TGTGCCAGCAGTTACTGGGGGACAGGGAGGGGAGAGACCCAGTACTTC. Protein: CASSYWGTGRGETQYF.

V is TRBV2 and J is TRBJ1-2; tentatively, D is TRBD1 (5 bases). The V and J ends lost 0 bases and 2 bases respectively, with 7 bases between them. Germline V gene lookup returns CDR1 SNHLY and CDR2 FYNNEI. CDR3 length equals 14 residues. CDR3 amino acids: CASSEARGNYGYTF. DNA for the CDR3: TGTGCCAGCAGTGAAGCGAGGGGAAACTATGGCTACACCTTC.

The V call is TRBV7-8, the J call TRBJ1-3; possibly TRBD1 for D (5 bases). The CDR3 sequence is 16 residues long. Germline V gives CDR1 SGHVS, CDR2 FQNEAQ. Trimming took off 5 bases at V and 1 base at J, with 15 bases between the two ends. CDR3 loop: CASSPRRGASGNTIYF. Here the CDR3 DNA reads TGTGCCAGCAGCCCAAGAAGAGGGGCTTCTGGAAACACCATATATTTT.

The CDR3 here is CASRGQTRVGNTIYF. CDR3 nucleotides: TGTGCCAGCAGGGGACAGACCCGGGTTGGAAACACCATATATTTT. The chain recombines TRBV27 with TRBJ1-3; 7 bases are shared with TRBD1. The CDR3 totals 15 residues. Trimming took 6 bases from V and 3 from J; bases not matched to a gene: 8. Germline-derived CDR1 and CDR2 are MNHEY and SMNVEV (reference sequence).

The chain couples TRBV6-1 to TRBJ2-7; a weak D match, TRBD1 (6 bases). The V end lost 0 bases, the J end lost 1 base, and 10 bases lay between the germline ends. The CDR3 consists of 15 residues. Germline-derived CDR1 and CDR2 are MNHNS and SASEGT. The CDR3 here is CASSEAGAESYEQYF. The CDR3, as DNA: TGTGCCAGCAGTGAAGCGGGGGCCGAGTCCTACGAGCAGTACTTC.

The rearrangement joins TRBV5-1 to TRBJ2-7; tentative D call: TRBD1 (6 bases). Germline V CDR1 and CDR2: SGHRS, YFSETQ. V lost 4 bases and J lost 2, with 13 bases in between. The CDR3 is made up of 14 amino acids. CDR3 sequence (DNA): TGCGCCAGCAGCCTACAGGGCGCTACCTACGAGCAGTACTTC. Translation: CASSLQGATYEQYF.

V is TRBV21-1 and J is TRBJ2-7. TRBV21-1 is a recognized pseudogene. This CDR3 contains 13 residues. This CDR3 reads CASSKRPSYEQYF. CDR3 coding DNA: TGTGCCAGCAGCAAACGACCCTCCTACGAGCAGTACTTC.

This clone has a single count. The chain employs TRBV5-8 and TRBJ1-1; TRBD1 matches at 9 bases. With 3 bases clipped from V and 3 bases from J, the junction kept 9 bases outside the gene matches. Germline V gene sequence: CDR1 SGHTS, CDR2 YDEGEE. The CDR3 totals 16 residues. The CDR3 loop reads CASSYGTGFLYTEAFF. In DNA, the CDR3 is TGTGCCAGCAGCTACGGGACAGGGTTCCTTTACACTGAAGCTTTCTTT. Using reference TRBV5-8 and TRBJ1-1 for the parts outside the CDR3, the full variable domain is EAGVTQSPTHLIKTRGQQATLRCSPISGHTSVYWYQQALGLGLQFLLWYDEGEERNRGNFPPRFSGRQFPNYSSELNVNALELEDSALYLCASSYGTGFLYTEAFFGQGTRLTVV.

The V and J genes are TRBV12-3 or TRBV12-4 and TRBJ2-7; 7 bases align to TRBD1. The CDR3 extends over 12 amino acids. Losses at the gene ends were 6 bases for V and 6 bases for J; bases not matched to a gene: 5. The CDR3 reads CASSYDRVEQYF. The CDR3 DNA reads TGTGCCAGCAGCTACGACAGGGTCGAGCAGTACTTC.

V gene TRBV5-6 combines with J gene TRBJ1-6; D remains unclear. The V gene lost 6 bases and the J gene lost 10 bases, with 17 bases spanning the gap. The CDR3 extends over 14 amino acids. CDR1 SGHDT and CDR2 YYEEEE come from the germline V gene. The CDR3 bases are TGTGCCAGCACCCAACTTACGGCGGACTCACCCCTCCACTTT. The encoded protein is CASTQLTADSPLHF.